This paragraph covers one TCR beta chain sequence. The data were taken from a study of cytomegalovirus exposure and HLA in healthy donors. Both 60 Vbeta primers and 13 Jbeta primers went into the PCR. Using immunoSEQ multiplex PCR, the repertoire was profiled, and TCRdb retains in-frame clones only, with some absent. The table has some 160,000 clones, about three quarters seen once. With 4 bases removed from V and 10 bases from J, the gap between germline ends came to 14 bases. The CDR3 sequence is 12 residues long. The germline gives CDR1 SGHNT, CDR2 YYREEE (reference sequence). The rearrangement joins TRBV5-4 to TRBJ1-1, with D perhaps matching TRBD1 (6 bases). The clonotype comes from a woman aged 40 to 50 in good health and CMV-seronegative. The sample consisted of PBMCs. The CDR3 region is CASSNTGLRAFF. In nucleotides, the CDR3 is TGTGCCAGCAGCAATACAGGGTTACGAGCTTTCTTT.